The clone carrying this T cell receptor (beta chain) was detected a few times. What it binds is not known. The library gave individual cDNA molecules unique molecular identifiers. Using its own MiXCR run on the RACE reads, TCRdb lists one record per CDR3 protein. The data show roughly 360,000 distinct CDR3 sequences, with approximately 5.1% seen just once and over 2% held by the top ten. The record originates from a study of human T cells and chemical hapten exposure. Whole-study findings and limits: Relative to controls, expanded TCRs formed significantly more large CDR3 similarity clusters. More PT1 expanded TCRs went with higher patch test scores.

V was clipped by 5 bases and J by 10 bases, with 15 bases between them. The CDR3 sequence is 13 residues long. Germline lookup yields CDR1 DFQATT and CDR2 SNEGSKA (reference sequence). Regarding time point: patch test 1, 2 weeks after DPC sensitization. Stated treatment: therapeutic diphenylcyclopropenone sensitization with weekly scalp DPC. Blood draws came before every patch-test application. The sequence was obtained from a woman between 45 and 60 years old with alopecia areata. Some clones in this sample may be carry-over from other donors' samples. This sequence joins TRBV20-1 and TRBJ1-6; D gene unclear. Specimen: whole blood, collected in connection with sensitization to the hapten diphenylcyclopropenone (DPC). The CDR3 sequence: CSAQPPGNSPLHF. CDR3 nucleotides: TGCAGTGCTCAACCCCCAGGAAACTCACCCCTCCACTTT.